Reported below is one T cell receptor beta chain. In the original workflow: Amplifying reference gene primers gave estimates of nucleated cell counts. Measured with immunoSEQ multiplex PCR; TCRdb has only the in-frame clones, and not every one. V and J calls and clone size come straight from that table; D and trimming were deduced from the DNA. The sample includes 100,000 to 150,000 clones, about 81% of them seen just once. This specimen comes from a study of blood T cell repertoires in COVID-19. For the study at large: T cells, B-cell-depleted T cells, or PBMCs supplied cDNA or gDNA.

CDR1 and CDR2 (germline): SGDLS, YYNGEE. The CDR3 spans 14 residues. V was pared by 7 bases and J by 9 bases, with 6 bases of the junction left unmatched. The chain recombines TRBV9 with TRBJ1-6, with TRBD1 identical over 11 bases. The source of this sequence is a man aged 25-45 years with COVID-19, enrolled during active disease. The material sequenced was peripheral blood. CDR3 DNA sequence: TGTGCCAGCGGACCGGGACAGGGGGGTTCACCCCTCCACTTT. It specifies CASGPGQGGSPLHF.